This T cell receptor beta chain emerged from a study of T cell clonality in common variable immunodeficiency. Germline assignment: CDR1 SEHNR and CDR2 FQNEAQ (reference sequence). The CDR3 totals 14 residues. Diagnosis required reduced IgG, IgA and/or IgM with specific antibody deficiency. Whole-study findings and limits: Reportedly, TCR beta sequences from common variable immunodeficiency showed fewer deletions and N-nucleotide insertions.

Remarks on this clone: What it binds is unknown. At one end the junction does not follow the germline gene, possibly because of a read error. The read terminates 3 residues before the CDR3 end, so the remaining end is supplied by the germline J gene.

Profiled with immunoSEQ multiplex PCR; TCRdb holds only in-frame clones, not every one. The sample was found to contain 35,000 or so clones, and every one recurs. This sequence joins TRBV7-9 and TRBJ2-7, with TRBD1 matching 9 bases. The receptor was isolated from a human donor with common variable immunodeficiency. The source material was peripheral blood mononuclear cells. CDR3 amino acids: CSSSLWDRAYEQYF. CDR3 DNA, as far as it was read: TGTTCCAGCAGCTTATGGGACAGGGCCTACGAG.